This TCR beta chain was identified during a study of shared clonotypes between healthy human individuals. The naive CD8 subset, CD45RO-negative cells positively selected for CCR7, excluded terminally differentiated effector memory CD45RA+ cells. Donation came from healthy HIV-negative adults that had no recent acute infections or vaccinations. Of note for this clone: Antigen: not known.

The protocol was immunoSEQ multiplex PCR, while the TCRdb copy is restricted to in-frame clones and leaves out a portion. The repertoire includes fewer than 1 million clones, 90% to 98% of them detected once, and less than 0.3% sits in the top ten. Study-level results: Naive subsets generally exceeded memory subsets in estimated richness.

V was trimmed by 5 bases and J by 3 bases, leaving 16 bases between them. CDR3 length: 15 amino acids. CDR1 and CDR2 from the germline V gene are SEHNR and FQNEAQ (reference sequence). The TCR originated in a man aged 25-45 years in good health. The J gene is TRBJ1-1, the V gene TRBV7-9; D might be TRBD1 (5 bases). The material sequenced was naive CD8+ T cells sorted from blood. The CDR3 spells CASSQTRDGDTEAFF. CDR3 sequence (DNA): TGTGCCAGCAGCCAAACCAGGGACGGGGACACTGAAGCTTTCTTT.